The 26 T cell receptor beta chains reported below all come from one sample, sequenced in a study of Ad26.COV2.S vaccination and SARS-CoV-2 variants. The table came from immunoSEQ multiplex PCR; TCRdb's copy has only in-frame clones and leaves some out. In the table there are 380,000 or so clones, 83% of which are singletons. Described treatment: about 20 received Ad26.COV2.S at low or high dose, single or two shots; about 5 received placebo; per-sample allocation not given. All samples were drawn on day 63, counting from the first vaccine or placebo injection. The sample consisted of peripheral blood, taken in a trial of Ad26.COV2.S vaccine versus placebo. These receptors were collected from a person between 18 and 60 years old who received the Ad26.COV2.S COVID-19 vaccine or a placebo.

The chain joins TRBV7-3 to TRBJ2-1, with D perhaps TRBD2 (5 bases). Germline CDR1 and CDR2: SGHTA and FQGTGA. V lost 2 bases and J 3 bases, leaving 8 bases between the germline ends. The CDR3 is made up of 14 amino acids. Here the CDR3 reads CASSLGRDYNEQFF. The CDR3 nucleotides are TGTGCCAGCAGCTTAGGACGGGACTACAATGAGCAGTTCTTC.

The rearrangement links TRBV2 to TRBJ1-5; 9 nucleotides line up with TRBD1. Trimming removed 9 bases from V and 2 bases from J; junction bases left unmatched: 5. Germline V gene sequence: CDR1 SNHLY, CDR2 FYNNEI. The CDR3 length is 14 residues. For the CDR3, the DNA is TGTGCCAGTGACACAGGGGGCCGCAATCAGCCCCAGCATTTT. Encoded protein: CASDTGGRNQPQHF.

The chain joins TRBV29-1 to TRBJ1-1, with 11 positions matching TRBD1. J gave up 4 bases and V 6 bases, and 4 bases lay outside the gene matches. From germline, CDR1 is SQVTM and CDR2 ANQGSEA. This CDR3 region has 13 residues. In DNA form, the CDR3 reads TGCAGCGTCAGGACAGGGGGCACCACTGAAGCTTTCTTT. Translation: CSVRTGGTTEAFF.

CDR3 sequence reads: CASSFSQRSPLHF. The CDR3 nucleotides are TGTGCCAGCAGCTTCTCTCAAAGATCACCCCTCCACTTT. J is TRBJ1-6 and V is TRBV7-2; D gene unclear. This CDR3 is 13 amino acids long. Per the germline V gene, CDR1 is SGHTA and CDR2 is FQGNSA. Trimming took off 3 bases at V and 10 bases at J, with 10 bases between the two ends. Combining the CDR3 with reference TRBV7-2 and TRBJ1-6 gives the whole variable domain GAGVSQSPSNKVTEKGKDVELRCDPISGHTALYWYRQSLGQGLEFLIYFQGNSAPDKSGLPSDRFSAERTGGSVSTLTIQRTQQEDSAVYLCASSFSQRSPLHFGNGTRLTVT.

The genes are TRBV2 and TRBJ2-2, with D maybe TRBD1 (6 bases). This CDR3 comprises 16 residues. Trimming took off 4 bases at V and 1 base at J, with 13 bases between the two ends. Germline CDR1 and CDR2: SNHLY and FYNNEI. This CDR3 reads CASSARRQVNTGELFF. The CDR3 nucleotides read TGTGCCAGCAGTGCTCGAAGACAGGTGAACACCGGGGAGCTGTTTTTT.

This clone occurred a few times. The DNA for the CDR3 is TGTGCCAGTAGTATAGAGGCCAGAGGAAACACCATATATTTT. Its translation is CASSIEARGNTIYF. The chain employs TRBV19 and TRBJ1-3, with unresolved D. Germline V gives CDR1 LNHDA, CDR2 SQIVND (reference sequence). Trimming stripped 0 bases from V and 4 bases from J, with 7 bases between. The CDR3 is made up of 14 amino acids.

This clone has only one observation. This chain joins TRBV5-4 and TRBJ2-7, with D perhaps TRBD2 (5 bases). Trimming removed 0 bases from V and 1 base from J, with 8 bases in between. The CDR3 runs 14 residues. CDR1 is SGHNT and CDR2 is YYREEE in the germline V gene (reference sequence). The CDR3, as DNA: TGTGCCAGCAGCTTGGGCGGCGGGTCCTACGAGCAGTACTTC. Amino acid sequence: CASSLGGGSYEQYF.

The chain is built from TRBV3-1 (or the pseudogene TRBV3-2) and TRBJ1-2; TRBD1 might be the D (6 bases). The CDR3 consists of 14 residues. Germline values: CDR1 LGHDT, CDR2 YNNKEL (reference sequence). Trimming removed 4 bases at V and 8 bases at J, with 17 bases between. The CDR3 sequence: CASSPWGARIGYTF. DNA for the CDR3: TGTGCCAGCAGCCCCTGGGGGGCGCGTATAGGCTACACCTTC.

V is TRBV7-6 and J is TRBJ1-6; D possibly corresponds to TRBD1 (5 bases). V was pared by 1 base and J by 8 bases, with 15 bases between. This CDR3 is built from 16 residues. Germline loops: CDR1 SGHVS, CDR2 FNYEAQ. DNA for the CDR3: TGTGCCAGCAGCTTAGACCTGGGGACCGGGGATTCACCCCTCCACTTT. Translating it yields CASSLDLGTGDSPLHF.

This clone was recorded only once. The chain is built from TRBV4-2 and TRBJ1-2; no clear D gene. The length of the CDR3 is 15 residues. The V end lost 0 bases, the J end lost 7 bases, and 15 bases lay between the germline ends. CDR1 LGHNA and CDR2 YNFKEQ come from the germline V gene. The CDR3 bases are TGTGCCAGCAGCCAAGATGAAGGGTTCTCGGTTGGCTACACCTTC. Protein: CASSQDEGFSVGYTF.

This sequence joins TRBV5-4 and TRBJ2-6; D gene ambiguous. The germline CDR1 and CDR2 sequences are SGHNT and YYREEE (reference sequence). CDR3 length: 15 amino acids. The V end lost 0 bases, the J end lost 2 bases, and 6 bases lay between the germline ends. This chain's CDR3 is CASSLVTPGANVLTF. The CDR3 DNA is TGTGCCAGCAGCTTGGTAACACCTGGGGCCAACGTCCTGACTTTC.

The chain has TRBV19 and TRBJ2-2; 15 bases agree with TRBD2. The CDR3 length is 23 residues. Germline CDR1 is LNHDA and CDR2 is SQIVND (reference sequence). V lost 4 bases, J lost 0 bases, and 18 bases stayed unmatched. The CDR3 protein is CASSTGARWTSGRGRANTGELFF. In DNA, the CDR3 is TGTGCCAGTAGTACGGGGGCCCGGTGGACTAGCGGGAGGGGTCGGGCGAACACCGGGGAGCTGTTTTTT.

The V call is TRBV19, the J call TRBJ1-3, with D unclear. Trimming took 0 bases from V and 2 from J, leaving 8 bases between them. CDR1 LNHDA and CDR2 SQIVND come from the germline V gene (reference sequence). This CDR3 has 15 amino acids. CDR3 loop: CASSIDRWAGNTIYF. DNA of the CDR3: TGTGCCAGTAGTATAGATCGGTGGGCTGGAAACACCATATATTTT.

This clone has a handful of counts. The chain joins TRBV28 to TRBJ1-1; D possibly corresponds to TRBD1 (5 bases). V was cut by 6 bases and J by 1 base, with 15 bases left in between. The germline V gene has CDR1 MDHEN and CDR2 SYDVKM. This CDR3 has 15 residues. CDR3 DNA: TGTGCCAGCAGGCCCTTCAGGGTCCCGAACACTGAAGCTTTCTTT. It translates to CASRPFRVPNTEAFF.

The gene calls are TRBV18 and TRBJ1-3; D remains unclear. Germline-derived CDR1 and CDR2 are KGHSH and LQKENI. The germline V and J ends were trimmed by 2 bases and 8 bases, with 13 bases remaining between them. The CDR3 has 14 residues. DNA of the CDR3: TGTGCCAGCTCACCATCCGCCGGCCTGGACACCATATATTTT. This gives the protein CASSPSAGLDTIYF.

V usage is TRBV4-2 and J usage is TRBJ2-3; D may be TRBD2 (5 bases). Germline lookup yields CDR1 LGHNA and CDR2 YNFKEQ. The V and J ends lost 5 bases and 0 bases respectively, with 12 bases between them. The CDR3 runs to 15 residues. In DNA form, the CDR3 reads TGTGCCAGCAGCTGGACTGACTCTAGCACAGATACGCAGTATTTT. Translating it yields CASSWTDSSTDTQYF.

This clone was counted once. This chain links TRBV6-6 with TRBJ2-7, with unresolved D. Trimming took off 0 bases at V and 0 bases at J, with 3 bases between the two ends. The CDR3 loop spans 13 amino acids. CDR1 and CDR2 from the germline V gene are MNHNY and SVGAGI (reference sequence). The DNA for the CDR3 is TGTGCCAGCAGTTACTCCGGCTCCTACGAGCAGTACTTC. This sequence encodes CASSYSGSYEQYF.

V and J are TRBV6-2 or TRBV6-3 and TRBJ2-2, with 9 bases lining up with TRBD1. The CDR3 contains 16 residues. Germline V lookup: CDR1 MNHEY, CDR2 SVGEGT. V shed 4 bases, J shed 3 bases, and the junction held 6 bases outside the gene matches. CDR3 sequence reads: CASSLTGGVYTGELFF. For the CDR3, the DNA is TGTGCCAGCAGTTTGACAGGGGGTGTATACACCGGGGAGCTGTTTTTT.

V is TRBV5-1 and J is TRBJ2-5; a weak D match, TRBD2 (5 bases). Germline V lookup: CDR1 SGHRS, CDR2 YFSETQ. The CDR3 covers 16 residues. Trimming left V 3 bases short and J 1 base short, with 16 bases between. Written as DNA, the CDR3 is TGCGCCAGCAGCTCTCTGAACCGGGGTATCCAAGAGACCCAGTACTTC. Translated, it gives CASSSLNRGIQETQYF.

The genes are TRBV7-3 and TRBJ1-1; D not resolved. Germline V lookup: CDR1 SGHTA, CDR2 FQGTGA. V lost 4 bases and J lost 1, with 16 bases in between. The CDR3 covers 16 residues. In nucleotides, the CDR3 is TGTGCCAGCAGCTCCACTTCCCTGAGCAGGAACACTGAAGCTTTCTTT. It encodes CASSSTSLSRNTEAFF.

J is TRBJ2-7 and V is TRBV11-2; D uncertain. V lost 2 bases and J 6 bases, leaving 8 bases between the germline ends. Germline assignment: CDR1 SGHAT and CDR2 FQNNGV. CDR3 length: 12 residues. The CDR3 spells CASSLTRAEQYF. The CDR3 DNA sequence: TGTGCCAGCAGCTTAACCCGGGCCGAGCAGTACTTC.

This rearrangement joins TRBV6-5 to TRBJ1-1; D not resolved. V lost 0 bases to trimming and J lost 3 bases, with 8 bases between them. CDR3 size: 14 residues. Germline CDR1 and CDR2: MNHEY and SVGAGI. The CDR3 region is CASSYSSTDTEAFF. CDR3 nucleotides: TGTGCCAGCAGTTACTCGAGTACTGACACTGAAGCTTTCTTT.

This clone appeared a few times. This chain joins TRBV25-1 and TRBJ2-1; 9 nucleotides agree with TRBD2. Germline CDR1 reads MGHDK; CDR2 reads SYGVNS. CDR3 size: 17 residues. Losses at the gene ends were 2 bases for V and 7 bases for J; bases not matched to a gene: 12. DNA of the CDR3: TGTGCCAGCAGTGAAGCGGGAGGGCCAGTTGTGGGTAATGAGCAGTTCTTC. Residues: CASSEAGGPVVGNEQFF.

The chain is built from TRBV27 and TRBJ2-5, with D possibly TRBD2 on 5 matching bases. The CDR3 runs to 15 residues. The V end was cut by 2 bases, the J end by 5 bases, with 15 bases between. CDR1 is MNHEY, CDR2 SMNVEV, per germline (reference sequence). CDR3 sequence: CASSLTPGSLETQYF. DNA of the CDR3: TGTGCCAGCAGTTTAACCCCGGGATCTCTTGAGACCCAGTACTTC.

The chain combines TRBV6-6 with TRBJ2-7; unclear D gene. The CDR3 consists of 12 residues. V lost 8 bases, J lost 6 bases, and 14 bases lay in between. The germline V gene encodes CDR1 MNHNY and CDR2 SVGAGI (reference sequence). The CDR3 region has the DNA TGTGCCAGCCTCTTAGAAAACGGCGAGCAGTACTTC. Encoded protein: CASLLENGEQYF.

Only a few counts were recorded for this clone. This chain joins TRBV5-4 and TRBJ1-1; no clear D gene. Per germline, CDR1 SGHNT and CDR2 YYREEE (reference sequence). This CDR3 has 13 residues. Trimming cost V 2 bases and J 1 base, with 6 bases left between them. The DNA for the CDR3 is TGTGCCAGCAGCTTCCATAGGAACACTGAAGCTTTCTTT. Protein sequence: CASSFHRNTEAFF.